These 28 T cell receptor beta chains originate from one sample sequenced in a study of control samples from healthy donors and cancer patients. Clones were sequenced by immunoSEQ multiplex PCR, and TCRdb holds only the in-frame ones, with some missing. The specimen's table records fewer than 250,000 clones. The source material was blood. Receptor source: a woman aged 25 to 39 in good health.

As DNA, the CDR3 is TGTGCCAGCAGTTTCGGGGGGAACTATGGCTACACCTTC. It yields the protein CASSFGGNYGYTF. This sequence joins TRBV27 and TRBJ1-2, with D possibly TRBD1 on 5 matching bases. Trimming took off 3 bases at V and 2 bases at J, with 7 bases between the two ends. This CDR3 has 13 residues. Looked up from germline, CDR1 is MNHEY and CDR2 is SMNVEV (reference sequence).

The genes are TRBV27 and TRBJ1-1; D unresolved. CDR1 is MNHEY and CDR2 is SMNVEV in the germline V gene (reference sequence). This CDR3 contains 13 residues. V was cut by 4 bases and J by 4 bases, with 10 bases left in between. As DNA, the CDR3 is TGTGCCAGCAGTTACAGCGGGAGCACTGAAGCTTTCTTT. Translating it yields CASSYSGSTEAFF.

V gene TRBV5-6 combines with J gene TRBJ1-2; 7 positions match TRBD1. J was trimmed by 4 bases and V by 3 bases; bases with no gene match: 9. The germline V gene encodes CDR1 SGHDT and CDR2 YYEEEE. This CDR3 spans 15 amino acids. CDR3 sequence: CASSSTGKWGYGYTF. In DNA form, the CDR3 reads TGTGCCAGCAGCTCGACAGGGAAGTGGGGCTATGGCTACACCTTC.

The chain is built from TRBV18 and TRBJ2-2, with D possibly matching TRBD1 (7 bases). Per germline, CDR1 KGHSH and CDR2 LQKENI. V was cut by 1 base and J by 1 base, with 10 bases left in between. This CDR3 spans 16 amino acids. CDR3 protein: CASSPRQGGNTGELFF. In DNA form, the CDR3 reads TGTGCCAGCTCACCACGGCAGGGGGGGAACACCGGGGAGCTGTTTTTT.

The CDR3: CASGGQREKLFF. CDR3 nucleotide sequence: TGTGCCAGCGGGGGACAGAGAGAAAAACTGTTTTTT. The chain couples TRBV9 to TRBJ1-4; 7 bases line up with TRBD1. The germline gives CDR1 SGDLS, CDR2 YYNGEE. V lost 7 bases to trimming and J lost 8 bases; unmatched junction nucleotides: 5. The CDR3 runs 12 residues. Full variable domain (rest looked up from reference TRBV9 and TRBJ1-4): DSGVTQTPKHLITATGQRVTLRCSPRSGDLSVYWYQQSLDQGLQFLIQYYNGEERAKGNILERFSAQQFPDLHSELNLSSLELGDSALYFCASGGQREKLFFGSGTQLSVL.

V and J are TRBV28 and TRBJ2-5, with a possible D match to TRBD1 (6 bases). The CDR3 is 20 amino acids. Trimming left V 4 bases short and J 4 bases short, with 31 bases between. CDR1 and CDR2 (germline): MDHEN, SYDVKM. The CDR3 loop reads CASSSRDTLWGARAGETQYF. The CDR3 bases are TGTGCCAGCAGTTCAAGGGACACCCTTTGGGGAGCCAGGGCTGGAGAGACCCAGTACTTC. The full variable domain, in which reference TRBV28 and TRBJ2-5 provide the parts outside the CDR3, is DVKVTQSSRYLVKRTGEKVFLECVQDMDHENMFWYRQDPGLGLRLIYFSYDVKMKEKGDIPEGYSVSREKKERFSLILESASTNQTSMYLCASSSRDTLWGARAGETQYFGPGTRLLVL.

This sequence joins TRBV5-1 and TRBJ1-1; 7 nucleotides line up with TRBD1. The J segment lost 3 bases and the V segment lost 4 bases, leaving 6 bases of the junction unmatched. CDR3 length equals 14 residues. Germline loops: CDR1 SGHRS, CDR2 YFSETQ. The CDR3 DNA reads TGCGCCAGCAGCGATGTTACAGGGGACACTGAAGCTTTCTTT. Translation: CASSDVTGDTEAFF.

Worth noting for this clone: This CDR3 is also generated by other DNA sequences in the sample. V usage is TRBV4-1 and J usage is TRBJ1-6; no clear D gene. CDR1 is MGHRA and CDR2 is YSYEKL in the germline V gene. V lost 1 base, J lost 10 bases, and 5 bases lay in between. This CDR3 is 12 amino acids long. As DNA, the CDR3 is TGCGCCAGCAGCCAAGCATTGTCACCCCTCCACTTT. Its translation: CASSQALSPLHF.

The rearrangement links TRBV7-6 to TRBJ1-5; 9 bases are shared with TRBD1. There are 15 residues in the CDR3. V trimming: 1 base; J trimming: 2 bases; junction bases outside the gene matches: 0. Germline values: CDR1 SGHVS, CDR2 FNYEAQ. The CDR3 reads CASSLGDRGNQPQHF. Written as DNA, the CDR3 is TGTGCCAGCAGCTTAGGGGACAGGGGCAATCAGCCCCAGCATTTT.

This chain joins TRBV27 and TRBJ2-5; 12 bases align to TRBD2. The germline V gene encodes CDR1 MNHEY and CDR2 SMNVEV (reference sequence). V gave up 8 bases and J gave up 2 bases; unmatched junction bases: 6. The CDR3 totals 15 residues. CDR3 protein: CASGVGTSGQETQYF. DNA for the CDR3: TGTGCCAGCGGAGTCGGGACTAGCGGGCAAGAGACCCAGTACTTC.

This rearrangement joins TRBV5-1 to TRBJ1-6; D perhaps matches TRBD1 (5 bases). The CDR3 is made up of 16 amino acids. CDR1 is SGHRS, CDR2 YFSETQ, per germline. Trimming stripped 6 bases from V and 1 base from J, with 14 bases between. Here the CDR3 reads CASKVIGGSYNSPLHF. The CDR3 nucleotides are TGCGCCAGCAAGGTCATCGGGGGGTCCTATAATTCACCCCTCCACTTT.

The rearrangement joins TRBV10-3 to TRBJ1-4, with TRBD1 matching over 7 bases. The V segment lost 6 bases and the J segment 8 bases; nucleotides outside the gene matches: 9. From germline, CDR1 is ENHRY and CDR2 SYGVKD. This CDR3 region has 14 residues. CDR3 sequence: CAIREGAREEKLFF. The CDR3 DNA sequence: TGTGCCATCAGGGAGGGGGCGCGGGAAGAAAAACTGTTTTTT.

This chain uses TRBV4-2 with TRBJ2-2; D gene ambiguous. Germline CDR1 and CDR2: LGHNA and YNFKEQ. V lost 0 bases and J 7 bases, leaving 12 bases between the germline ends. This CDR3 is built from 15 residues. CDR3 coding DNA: TGTGCCAGCAGCCAAGATTTACGCCAGATCGGGGAGCTGTTTTTT. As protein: CASSQDLRQIGELFF.

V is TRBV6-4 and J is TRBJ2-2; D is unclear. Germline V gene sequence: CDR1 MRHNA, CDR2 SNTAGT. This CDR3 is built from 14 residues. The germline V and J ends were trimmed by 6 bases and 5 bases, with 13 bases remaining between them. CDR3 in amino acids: CASSQVPSTGELFF. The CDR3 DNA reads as TGTGCCAGCAGCCAGGTGCCCTCAACCGGGGAGCTGTTTTTT.

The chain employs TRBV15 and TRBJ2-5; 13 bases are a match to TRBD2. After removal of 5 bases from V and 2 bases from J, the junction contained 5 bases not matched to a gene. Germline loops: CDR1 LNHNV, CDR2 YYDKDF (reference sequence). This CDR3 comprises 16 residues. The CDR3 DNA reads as TGTGCCACCAGCGGAGGACTAGCGGGGGCTCAAGAGACCCAGTACTTC. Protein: CATSGGLAGAQETQYF.

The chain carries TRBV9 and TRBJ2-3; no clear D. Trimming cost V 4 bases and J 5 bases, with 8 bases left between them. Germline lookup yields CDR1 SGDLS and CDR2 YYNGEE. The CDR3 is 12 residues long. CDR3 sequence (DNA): TGTGCCAGCAGCAGAGTTATAGATACGCAGTATTTT. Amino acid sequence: CASSRVIDTQYF.

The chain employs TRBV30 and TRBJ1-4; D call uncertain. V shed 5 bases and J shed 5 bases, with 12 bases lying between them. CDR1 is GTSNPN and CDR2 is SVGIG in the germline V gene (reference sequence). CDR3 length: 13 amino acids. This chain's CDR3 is CAWGSKENEKLFF. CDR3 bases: TGTGCCTGGGGCTCCAAGGAGAATGAAAAACTGTTTTTT.

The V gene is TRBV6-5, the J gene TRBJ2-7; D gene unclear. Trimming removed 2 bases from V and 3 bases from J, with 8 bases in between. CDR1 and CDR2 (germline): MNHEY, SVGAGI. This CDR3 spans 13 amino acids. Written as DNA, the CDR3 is TGTGCCAGCAGTTACAGTCATTTCTACGAGCAGTACTTC. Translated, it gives CASSYSHFYEQYF.

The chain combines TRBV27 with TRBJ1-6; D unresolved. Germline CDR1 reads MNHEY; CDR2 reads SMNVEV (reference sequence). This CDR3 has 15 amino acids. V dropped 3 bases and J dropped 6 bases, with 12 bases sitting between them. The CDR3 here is CASSFARELNSPLHF. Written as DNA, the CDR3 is TGTGCCAGCAGTTTTGCCCGGGAACTTAATTCACCCCTCCACTTT.

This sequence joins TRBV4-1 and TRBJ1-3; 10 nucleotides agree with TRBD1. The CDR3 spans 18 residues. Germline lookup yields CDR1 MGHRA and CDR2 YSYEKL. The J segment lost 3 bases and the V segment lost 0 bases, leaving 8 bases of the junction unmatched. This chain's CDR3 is CASSQDWTGQGYGNTIYF. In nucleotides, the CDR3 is TGCGCCAGCAGCCAAGATTGGACGGGACAGGGGTATGGAAACACCATATATTTT.

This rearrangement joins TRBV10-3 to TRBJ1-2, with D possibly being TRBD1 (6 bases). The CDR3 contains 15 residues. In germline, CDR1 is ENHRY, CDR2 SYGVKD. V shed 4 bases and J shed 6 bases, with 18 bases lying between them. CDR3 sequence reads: CAISGQLQGADGYTF. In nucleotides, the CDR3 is TGTGCCATCAGTGGACAATTACAGGGTGCCGATGGCTACACCTTC.

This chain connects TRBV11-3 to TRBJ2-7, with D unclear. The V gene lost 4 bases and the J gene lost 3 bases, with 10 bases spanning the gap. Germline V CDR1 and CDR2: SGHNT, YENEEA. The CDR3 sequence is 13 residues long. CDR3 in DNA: TGTGCCAGCAGCTCCCGTGTGGGCTACGAGCAGTACTTC. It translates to CASSSRVGYEQYF. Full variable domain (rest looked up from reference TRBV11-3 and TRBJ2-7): EAGVVQSPRYKIIEKKQPVAFWCNPISGHNTLYWYLQNLGQGPELLIRYENEEAVDDSQLPKDRFSAERLKGVDSTLKIQPAELGDSAVYLCASSSRVGYEQYFGPGTRLTVT.

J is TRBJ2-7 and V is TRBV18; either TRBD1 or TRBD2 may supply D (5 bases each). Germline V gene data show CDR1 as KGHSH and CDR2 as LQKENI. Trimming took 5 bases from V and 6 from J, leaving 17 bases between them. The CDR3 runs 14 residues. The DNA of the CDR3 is TGTGCCAGCTCATCCGGGACGACGATCGTCGAGCAGTACTTC. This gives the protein CASSSGTTIVEQYF. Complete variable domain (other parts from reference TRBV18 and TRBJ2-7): NAGVMQNPRHLVRRRGQEARLRCSPMKGHSHVYWYRQLPEEGLKFMVYLQKENIIDESGMPKERFSAEFPKEGPSILRIQQVVRGDSAAYFCASSSGTTIVEQYFGPGTRLTVT.

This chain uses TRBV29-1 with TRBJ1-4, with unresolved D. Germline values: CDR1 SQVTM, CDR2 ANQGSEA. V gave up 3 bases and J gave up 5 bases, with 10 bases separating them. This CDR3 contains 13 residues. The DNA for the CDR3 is TGCAGCGTTGACCCGGCGGGGAATGAAAAACTGTTTTTT. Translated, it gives CSVDPAGNEKLFF.

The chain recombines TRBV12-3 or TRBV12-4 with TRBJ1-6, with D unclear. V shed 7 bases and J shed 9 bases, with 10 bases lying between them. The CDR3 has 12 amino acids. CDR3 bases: TGTGCCAGCACTTCGGGCCCTTCACCCCTCCACTTT. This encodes CASTSGPSPLHF.

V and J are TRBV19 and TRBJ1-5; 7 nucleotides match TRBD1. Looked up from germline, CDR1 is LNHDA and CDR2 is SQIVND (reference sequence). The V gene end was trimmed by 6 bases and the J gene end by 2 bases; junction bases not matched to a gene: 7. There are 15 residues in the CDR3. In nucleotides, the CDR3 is TGTGCCAGTAGACCAGGGGGAAGGGGCAATCAGCCCCAGCATTTT. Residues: CASRPGGRGNQPQHF.

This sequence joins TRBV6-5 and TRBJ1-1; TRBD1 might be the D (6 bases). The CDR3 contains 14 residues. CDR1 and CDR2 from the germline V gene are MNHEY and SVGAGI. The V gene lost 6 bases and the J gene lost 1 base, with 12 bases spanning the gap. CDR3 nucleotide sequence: TGTGCCAGCAGCACCGGGACAAAGAACACTGAAGCTTTCTTT. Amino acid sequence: CASSTGTKNTEAFF.

This CDR3 is CASSPRWTPSSYNEQFF. CDR3 DNA sequence: TGTGCCAGCAGCCCGCGTTGGACGCCCAGCTCCTACAATGAGCAGTTCTTC. The chain joins TRBV9 to TRBJ2-1; D gene uncertain. Trimming cost V 4 bases and J 0 bases, with 17 bases left between them. The CDR3 is 17 amino acids. The germline V gene encodes CDR1 SGDLS and CDR2 YYNGEE.